The 17 T cell receptor beta chains in this list originate from one sample, sequenced in a study of blood T cell repertoires in COVID-19 (dated by TCRdb to about 2020). The library was generated by the immunoSEQ multiplex PCR assay. Sourced from immuneACCESS, this table was stored by TCRdb with only in-frame sequences that have V and J called. A share of the clones is absent; for the studies checked, an unresolved V gene accounts for under half, and the remainder has no known explanation. This sample is represented by fewer than 250,000 clones; approximately 82% of them were singletons. The ten largest clones add up to roughly 8.2% of the sample. Sequencing used peripheral blood. These TCRs come from a woman between 50 and 59 years old with acute or convalescent COVID-19.

This clone was observed a handful of times. Written as DNA, the CDR3 is TGTGCCAGCAGTTCAAATGGGGGCGCGAGGAATTCACCCCTCCACTTT. Translating it yields CASSSNGGARNSPLHF. The rearrangement uses TRBV27 and TRBJ1-6, with D possibly TRBD1 on 6 matching bases. The CDR3 covers 16 residues. The V gene lost 4 bases and the J gene lost 7 bases, with 17 bases spanning the gap. Looked up from germline, CDR1 is MNHEY and CDR2 is SMNVEV (reference sequence).

This clone has a handful of counts. The chain links TRBV5-4 to TRBJ1-2, with D unclear. The CDR3 runs 11 residues. Trimming pared 5 bases from V and 4 bases from J, leaving 6 bases between. The germline V gene encodes CDR1 SGHNT and CDR2 YYREEE (reference sequence). The CDR3 loop reads CASRSSYGYTF. The DNA of the CDR3 is TGTGCCAGCAGGAGCTCCTATGGCTACACCTTC.

The rearrangement joins TRBV28 to TRBJ2-5; D possibly corresponds to TRBD2 (5 bases). In germline, CDR1 is MDHEN, CDR2 SYDVKM. CDR3 length equals 17 residues. The V and J ends lost 5 bases and 2 bases respectively, with 21 bases between them. This chain's CDR3 is CASSLILNPWRQETQYF. In DNA form, the CDR3 reads TGTGCCAGCAGTCTTATCCTCAACCCCTGGAGGCAAGAGACCCAGTACTTC.

This clone was detected a few times. This chain links TRBV5-4 with TRBJ2-2; a weak D match, TRBD2 (6 bases). Germline V gene data show CDR1 as SGHNT and CDR2 as YYREEE (reference sequence). There are 16 residues in the CDR3. V shed 6 bases and J shed 5 bases, with 20 bases lying between them. The DNA of the CDR3 is TGTGCCAGCACACCAAAAGCGGGTCCGGGTACCGGGGAGCTGTTTTTT. As protein: CASTPKAGPGTGELFF.

In this sample, this clone turned up a few times. The chain carries TRBV19 and TRBJ2-3; 8 nucleotides agree with TRBD2. CDR1 and CDR2 from the germline V gene are LNHDA and SQIVND (reference sequence). V lost 5 bases to trimming and J lost 7 bases; unmatched junction nucleotides: 14. The CDR3 is made up of 16 amino acids. The chain's CDR3 is CASSLPGGALPHTQYF. The CDR3, as DNA: TGTGCCAGTAGTCTACCGGGGGGGGCTCTTCCCCATACGCAGTATTTT.

V is TRBV10-3 and J is TRBJ2-1; 9 nucleotides agree with TRBD1. From germline, CDR1 is ENHRY and CDR2 SYGVKD. The CDR3 loop spans 16 amino acids. The V gene end was trimmed by 3 bases and the J gene end by 5 bases; junction bases not matched to a gene: 8. For the CDR3, the DNA is TGTGCCATCAGTGAACGGGACAGGGTTTATGACAATGAGCAGTTCTTC. Translation: CAISERDRVYDNEQFF.

This sequence joins TRBV30 and TRBJ2-2, with D maybe TRBD2 (5 bases). This CDR3 is 16 amino acids long. Germline loops: CDR1 GTSNPN, CDR2 SVGIG (reference sequence). V was pared by 3 bases and J by 8 bases, with 22 bases between. CDR3 sequence (DNA): TGTGCCTGGAGCGATCCCCGGGATGGATGGGTGGGGGAGCTGTTTTTT. Residues: CAWSDPRDGWVGELFF.

The rearrangement links TRBV15 to TRBJ1-4; TRBD1 agrees at 7 bases. V trimming: 8 bases; J trimming: 3 bases; junction bases outside the gene matches: 3. This CDR3 is built from 13 residues. The germline V gene has CDR1 LNHNV and CDR2 YYDKDF (reference sequence). The CDR3 sequence: CATEGAANEKLFF. CDR3 DNA sequence: TGTGCCACCGAGGGGGCGGCTAATGAAAAACTGTTTTTT.

This chain connects TRBV29-1 to TRBJ1-1; no clear D. This CDR3 has 13 amino acids. CDR1 and CDR2 (germline): SQVTM, ANQGSEA. V lost 3 bases to trimming and J lost 1 base, with 9 bases between them. The CDR3 DNA reads TGCAGCGTTGATGCAGTTCAGAACACTGAAGCTTTCTTT. Translating it yields CSVDAVQNTEAFF.

The CDR3 coding sequence is TGTGCCAGCAGGCGACAGGGGGATAGCAATCAGCCCCAGCATTTT. Amino acids: CASRRQGDSNQPQHF. The rearrangement uses TRBV2 and TRBJ1-5; 9 bases map to TRBD1. CDR1 SNHLY and CDR2 FYNNEI come from the germline V gene. CDR3 size: 15 residues. V shed 6 bases, J shed 0 bases, and the junction held 3 bases outside the gene matches. The variable domain in full, completed from reference TRBV2 and TRBJ1-5, reads EPEVTQTPSHQVTQMGQEVILRCVPISNHLYFYWYRQILGQKVEFLVSFYNNEISEKSEIFDDQFSVERPDGSNFTLKIRSTKLEDSAMYFCASRRQGDSNQPQHFGDGTRLSIL.

The CDR3 sequence: CASSLTSGSYDTQYF. CDR3 nucleotide sequence: TGCGCCAGCAGCTTGACTAGCGGGAGTTACGATACGCAGTATTTT. The rearrangement joins TRBV5-1 to TRBJ2-3; 11 bases are shared with TRBD2. The CDR3 spans 15 residues. V shed 1 base and J 6 bases; nucleotides not matched to a gene: 4. Germline V gene data show CDR1 as SGHRS and CDR2 as YFSETQ.

This clone appeared a single time. Other nucleotide sequences in the sample specify the same CDR3. The genes are TRBV14 and TRBJ1-6; no clear D. CDR1 is SGHDN, CDR2 FVKESK, per germline. Trimming took off 3 bases at V and 7 bases at J, with 4 bases between the two ends. This CDR3 contains 12 residues. The CDR3, as DNA: TGTGCCAGCAGCCAGGCCAATTCACCCCTCCACTTT. As protein: CASSQANSPLHF. Filled out from reference TRBV14 and TRBJ1-6, the complete variable domain reads EAGVTQFPSHSVIEKGQTVTLRCDPISGHDNLYWYRRVMGKEIKFLLHFVKESKQDESGMPNNRFLAERTGGTYSTLKVQPAELEDSGVYFCASSQANSPLHFGNGTRLTVT.

This chain links TRBV13 with TRBJ1-1; D might be TRBD1 (5 bases). The CDR3 is made up of 15 amino acids. Trimming stripped 7 bases from V and 7 bases from J, with 22 bases between. The germline V gene has CDR1 PRHDT and CDR2 FYEKMQ (reference sequence). This chain's CDR3 is CASTLPPQANDEAFF. The CDR3 nucleotides read TGTGCCAGCACCCTGCCCCCACAGGCTAACGATGAAGCTTTCTTT.

This chain uses TRBV5-6 with TRBJ1-3; perhaps TRBD1 as D (5 bases). The V gene lost 0 bases and the J gene lost 4 bases, with 5 bases spanning the gap. The CDR3 totals 13 residues. Germline V gives CDR1 SGHDT, CDR2 YYEEEE. CDR3 DNA sequence: TGTGCCAGCAGCTTGGACAGGGGAAACACCATATATTTT. This sequence encodes CASSLDRGNTIYF. The full variable domain, in which reference TRBV5-6 and TRBJ1-3 provide the parts outside the CDR3, is DAGVTQSPTHLIKTRGQQVTLRCSPKSGHDTVSWYQQALGQGPQFIFQYYEEEERQRGNFPDRFSGHQFPNYSSELNVNALLLGDSALYLCASSLDRGNTIYFGEGSWLTVV.

V and J are TRBV18 and TRBJ2-6; 8 nucleotides line up with TRBD2. J gave up 0 bases and V 6 bases, and 4 bases lay outside the gene matches. The CDR3 covers 16 residues. Per the germline V gene, CDR1 is KGHSH and CDR2 is LQKENI. The DNA of the CDR3 is TGTGCCAGCTCTGCGGGAGGATCCTCTGGGGCCAACGTCCTGACTTTC. Translating gives CASSAGGSSGANVLTF.

This clone was counted ten times or more. V usage is TRBV30 and J usage is TRBJ2-1; 14 bases line up with TRBD2. Germline V lookup: CDR1 GTSNPN, CDR2 SVGIG (reference sequence). There are 19 residues in the CDR3. Trimming cost V 2 bases and J 4 bases; bases outside gene matches: 13. The CDR3, as DNA: TGTGCCTGGAGTCTCCGAAGGGGACTAGCGGGAGTCTGGTACAATGAGCAGTTCTTC. Protein sequence: CAWSLRRGLAGVWYNEQFF.

The chain links TRBV6-6 to TRBJ2-1; perhaps TRBD1 as D (6 bases). The CDR3 is 16 amino acids. Trimming removed 0 bases at V and 5 bases at J, with 14 bases between. Germline lookup yields CDR1 MNHNY and CDR2 SVGAGI (reference sequence). The CDR3 DNA is TGTGCCAGCAGTTACTCGTCCAGGGGTCGGGACAATGAGCAGTTCTTC. It encodes CASSYSSRGRDNEQFF.